This is a list of T cell receptor beta chains from one sample in a study of technical replicates of blood from a few donors. Sequencing was performed with immunoSEQ multiplex PCR; in TCRdb, only in-frame clones are kept and a portion is missing. The sample lists around 85,000 clones, around 94% occurring once. Input material: T cells isolated from PBMCs. Receptor source: a human donor in good health. Each CDR3 is given with its conserved first and last residue. D genes are given only for firm matches. Clone sizes are given selectively: once, few, many, or a class where the clone is expanded.

V gene: TRBV7-6; D gene: TRBD1; J gene: TRBJ2-2; clone size: -; CDR3 DNA: TGTGCCAGCAGCTTACTTCGTCAGGGGGCCCCGGGAACCGGGGAGCTGTTTTTT; CDR3 protein: CASSLLRQGAPGTGELFF
V gene: TRBV2; D gene: -; J gene: TRBJ2-5; clone size: -; CDR3 DNA: TGTGCCAGCAGTGAGAGGTTGTGGTTAAGTCAAGAGACCCAGTACTTC; CDR3 protein: CASSERLWLSQETQYF
V gene: TRBV6-5; D gene: -; J gene: TRBJ1-4; clone size: -; CDR3 DNA: TGTGCCAGCAGTTCACTGGACAAACGTAATGAAAAACTGTTTTTT; CDR3 protein: CASSSLDKRNEKLFF
V gene: TRBV4-2; D gene: -; J gene: TRBJ2-1; clone size: -; CDR3 DNA: TGTGCCAGCAGCCAAGGAATGGGCTACGACAATGAGCAGTTCTTC; CDR3 protein: CASSQGMGYDNEQFF
V gene: TRBV5-1; D gene: TRBD2; J gene: TRBJ2-1; clone size: -; CDR3 DNA: TGCGCCAGCAGCCGCCGGGGGGGCTCTCCCTACAATGAGCAGTTCTTC; CDR3 protein: CASSRRGGSPYNEQFF
V gene: TRBV7-9; D gene: TRBD2; J gene: TRBJ2-7; clone size: -; CDR3 DNA: TGTGCCAGCAGCCACGGACCTGGGGGGGCCTACGAGCAGTACTTC; CDR3 protein: CASSHGPGGAYEQYF
V gene: TRBV13; D gene: -; J gene: TRBJ1-1; clone size: -; CDR3 DNA: TGTGCCAGCAGCTTATCTCGGTTGAACACTGAAGCTTTCTTT; CDR3 protein: CASSLSRLNTEAFF
V gene: TRBV12-5; D gene: -; J gene: TRBJ2-7; clone size: few; CDR3 DNA: TGTGCTAGTGGTTTGTCGACTAGCTACGAGCAGTACTTC; CDR3 protein: CASGLSTSYEQYF
V gene: TRBV30; D gene: -; J gene: TRBJ1-5; clone size: -; CDR3 DNA: TGTGCCTGGACCGCACAGGTAGGGAATCAGCCCCAGCATTTT; CDR3 protein: CAWTAQVGNQPQHF
V gene: TRBV11-3; D gene: TRBD2; J gene: TRBJ2-7; clone size: -; CDR3 DNA: TGTGCCAGCAGTTGGGGGGGACCCACCTACGAGCAGTACTTC; CDR3 protein: CASSWGGPTYEQYF
V gene: TRBV20-1; D gene: -; J gene: TRBJ2-7; clone size: -; CDR3 DNA: TGCAGTGCAGTAGGGGTGAGCGAGCAGTACTTC; CDR3 protein: CSAVGVSEQYF
V gene: TRBV9; D gene: TRBD2; J gene: TRBJ2-5; clone size: -; CDR3 DNA: TGTGCCAGCAGCGTGAAGACTAGCGGGGCCCAGGGGGAGACCCAGTACTTC; CDR3 protein: CASSVKTSGAQGETQYF
V gene: TRBV25-1; D gene: TRBD2; J gene: TRBJ2-3; clone size: -; CDR3 DNA: TGTGCCAGCAGTGGGGGGGTGGGTAGCGGGACTAGCACAGATACGCAGTATTTT; CDR3 protein: CASSGGVGSGTSTDTQYF
V gene: TRBV6-1; D gene: TRBD2; J gene: TRBJ2-5; clone size: -; CDR3 DNA: TGTGCCAGCAGTGAAGCAAAAGCGGGGGGCCACCAAGAGACCCAGTACTTC; CDR3 protein: CASSEAKAGGHQETQYF
V gene: TRBV6-5; D gene: TRBD1; J gene: TRBJ1-6; clone size: -; CDR3 DNA: TGTGCCAGCAGTTACGCGTACAGGGGAGTTTCCCTCCACTTT; CDR3 protein: CASSYAYRGVSLHF
V gene: TRBV5-1; D gene: -; J gene: TRBJ2-2; clone size: -; CDR3 DNA: TGCGCCAGCAGCTTGCAGGGGAGCACCGGGGAGCTGTTTTTT; CDR3 protein: CASSLQGSTGELFF
V gene: TRBV2; D gene: TRBD1; J gene: TRBJ1-1; clone size: -; CDR3 DNA: TGTGCCAGCAGTACGACAGGGCTGAACACTGAAGCTTTCTTT; CDR3 protein: CASSTTGLNTEAFF
V gene: TRBV6-5; D gene: TRBD1; J gene: TRBJ1-2; clone size: -; CDR3 DNA: TGTGCCAGCAGACCCGGGACAGCGACTAACTATGGCTACACCTTC; CDR3 protein: CASRPGTATNYGYTF
V gene: TRBV9; D gene: TRBD2; J gene: TRBJ2-5; clone size: -; CDR3 DNA: TGTGCCAGCAGCGACGCGGGGGGGCCGGGGGAGACCCAGTACTTC; CDR3 protein: CASSDAGGPGETQYF
V gene: TRBV28; D gene: -; J gene: TRBJ2-1; clone size: -; CDR3 DNA: TGTGCCAGCAGGGACAGATACAATGAGCAGTTCTTC; CDR3 protein: CASRDRYNEQFF
V gene: TRBV11-2; D gene: -; J gene: TRBJ1-2; clone size: -; CDR3 DNA: TGTGCCAGCAGCTCAAACGCGGGACCAACAAACTATGGCTACACCTTC; CDR3 protein: CASSSNAGPTNYGYTF
V gene: TRBV18; D gene: TRBD1; J gene: TRBJ1-4; clone size: -; CDR3 DNA: TGTGCCAGCTCCCCTAGGGGGCCCGCAACTAATGAAAAACTGTTTTTT; CDR3 protein: CASSPRGPATNEKLFF
V gene: TRBV5-4; D gene: -; J gene: TRBJ2-3; clone size: once; CDR3 DNA: TGTGCCAGCAGCCCCCTTTTCCCCACAGATACGCAGTATTTT; CDR3 protein: CASSPLFPTDTQYF
V gene: TRBV18; D gene: TRBD1; J gene: TRBJ2-7; clone size: -; CDR3 DNA: TGTGCCAGCTCACCACGACAGGGGGGGTACGAGCAGTACTTC; CDR3 protein: CASSPRQGGYEQYF
V gene: TRBV7-9; D gene: -; J gene: TRBJ2-7; clone size: once; CDR3 DNA: TGTGCCAGCAGCAAGTCGGGCGAGCAGTACTTC; CDR3 protein: CASSKSGEQYF
V gene: TRBV30; D gene: TRBD1; J gene: TRBJ1-1; clone size: -; CDR3 DNA: TGTGCCTGGAGTTCCCGGACAGGGTATGCGGGTGGGTATATGGTAGCTTTCTTT; CDR3 protein: CAWSSRTGYAGGYMVAFF
V gene: TRBV28; D gene: -; J gene: TRBJ2-2; clone size: -; CDR3 DNA: TGTGCCAGCATGAGGTGGAACCCTTTCGCGGCCAGGAACACCGGGGAGCTGTTTTTT; CDR3 protein: CASMRWNPFAARNTGELFF
V gene: TRBV27; D gene: TRBD1; J gene: TRBJ2-1; clone size: -; CDR3 DNA: TGTGCCAGCAGCTTAGGGACAGTTCCCATGAATGAGCAGTTCTTC; CDR3 protein: CASSLGTVPMNEQFF
V gene: TRBV5-4; D gene: -; J gene: TRBJ1-2; clone size: -; CDR3 DNA: TGTGCCAGCAGCTTGTTCCAGGCCAACTATGGCTACACCTTC; CDR3 protein: CASSLFQANYGYTF
V gene: TRBV9; D gene: -; J gene: TRBJ2-7; clone size: -; CDR3 DNA: TGTGCCAGCAGCGTAGGGGCGGGAAGGCCCTCCTACGAGCAGTACTTC; CDR3 protein: CASSVGAGRPSYEQYF
V gene: TRBV28; D gene: -; J gene: TRBJ2-5; clone size: -; CDR3 DNA: TGTGCCAGCAGTTTAGGAGTCAGGGGGGAAGAGACCCAGTACTTC; CDR3 protein: CASSLGVRGEETQYF
V gene: TRBV4-1; D gene: TRBD2; J gene: TRBJ2-3; clone size: -; CDR3 DNA: TGCGCCAGCAGCCCCCTAGGCGAGCGGGGGTCAGATACGCAGTATTTT; CDR3 protein: CASSPLGERGSDTQYF
V gene: TRBV5-1; D gene: TRBD1; J gene: TRBJ1-1; clone size: -; CDR3 DNA: TGCGCCAGCAGCTCCGAGGGGGCATCGAACACTGAAGCTTTCTTT; CDR3 protein: CASSSEGASNTEAFF
V gene: TRBV4-1; D gene: TRBD1; J gene: TRBJ2-1; clone size: -; CDR3 DNA: TGCGCCAGCAGCCAGCGCCCGTGGACAGGGAAAATCTACAATGAGCAGTTCTTC; CDR3 protein: CASSQRPWTGKIYNEQFF
V gene: TRBV9; D gene: -; J gene: TRBJ1-1; clone size: -; CDR3 DNA: TGTGCCAGCAGCGTCGGGGGGCGCACTGAAGCTTTCTTT; CDR3 protein: CASSVGGRTEAFF
V gene: TRBV19; D gene: -; J gene: TRBJ1-2; clone size: once; CDR3 DNA: TGTGCCAGTAGTATTTCTCAATCTACAGGGTTTTACTATGGCTACACCTTC; CDR3 protein: CASSISQSTGFYYGYTF
V gene: TRBV2; D gene: -; J gene: TRBJ1-5; clone size: once; CDR3 DNA: TGTGCCAGCAGAGACAGAGATAGCAATCAGCCCCAGCATTTT; CDR3 protein: CASRDRDSNQPQHF
V gene: TRBV7-9; D gene: TRBD2; J gene: TRBJ2-3; clone size: -; CDR3 DNA: TGTGCCAGCAGCTTAGTGCTAGCGGGAGAGACAGATACGCAGTATTTT; CDR3 protein: CASSLVLAGETDTQYF
V gene: TRBV11-2; D gene: -; J gene: TRBJ2-1; clone size: -; CDR3 DNA: TGTGCCAGCAGCGCCTGGAGGGCGGGGACCTACAATGAGCAGTTCTTC; CDR3 protein: CASSAWRAGTYNEQFF
V gene: TRBV5-1; D gene: TRBD1; J gene: TRBJ1-1; clone size: -; CDR3 DNA: TGCGCCAGCAGCTTAGGACAGGACGAGGACACTGAAGCTTTCTTT; CDR3 protein: CASSLGQDEDTEAFF
V gene: TRBV28; D gene: -; J gene: TRBJ1-5; clone size: -; CDR3 DNA: TGTGCCAGCAGTCAAGTCCAGGGGCAAGGCAATCAGCCCCAGCATTTT; CDR3 protein: CASSQVQGQGNQPQHF
V gene: TRBV4-2; D gene: TRBD2; J gene: TRBJ2-5; clone size: -; CDR3 DNA: TGTGCCAGCAGCCAATCTTTGTCCGGGACTAGACCACAAGAGACCCAGTACTTC; CDR3 protein: CASSQSLSGTRPQETQYF
V gene: TRBV5-5; D gene: TRBD1; J gene: TRBJ1-1; clone size: -; CDR3 DNA: TGTGCCAGCAGCTTACCACAGGGGGCGGGTACTGAAGCTTTCTTT; CDR3 protein: CASSLPQGAGTEAFF
V gene: TRBV7-2; D gene: TRBD1; J gene: TRBJ2-5; clone size: -; CDR3 DNA: TGTGCCAGCAGCTTAGGGGGACAGGAAGAGACCCAGTACTTC; CDR3 protein: CASSLGGQEETQYF
V gene: TRBV19; D gene: -; J gene: TRBJ2-7; clone size: -; CDR3 DNA: TGTGCCAGTAGACGGAGGGACGGTTCGGAGTACGAGCAGTACTTC; CDR3 protein: CASRRRDGSEYEQYF
V gene: TRBV4-1; D gene: TRBD2; J gene: TRBJ2-5; clone size: -; CDR3 DNA: TGCGCCAGCAGCCCCGACCCGGCGACTAGCGGGGCCAAAGAGACCCAGTACTTC; CDR3 protein: CASSPDPATSGAKETQYF
V gene: TRBV21-1; D gene: -; J gene: TRBJ2-1; clone size: -; CDR3 DNA: TGTGCCAGCAGCACCTGGGCGGGACAGGGCGTTAGCTCCTACAATGAGCAGTTCTTC; CDR3 protein: CASSTWAGQGVSSYNEQFF
V gene: TRBV5-4; D gene: TRBD2; J gene: TRBJ2-1; clone size: -; CDR3 DNA: TGTGCCAGCAGCTTAGGCGGGAGGGCCGGTAATGAGCAGTTCTTC; CDR3 protein: CASSLGGRAGNEQFF
V gene: TRBV14; D gene: TRBD1; J gene: TRBJ1-5; clone size: -; CDR3 DNA: TGTGCCAGCCCAATTAGGGGACTGGGACAGGGCCCTTATAGCAATCAGCCCCAGCATTTT; CDR3 protein: CASPIRGLGQGPYSNQPQHF
V gene: TRBV19; D gene: TRBD2; J gene: TRBJ2-1; clone size: -; CDR3 DNA: TGTGCCAGTAGTGTCAGCGGGAGTTTCGATGAGCAGTTCTTC; CDR3 protein: CASSVSGSFDEQFF
V gene: TRBV6-5; D gene: TRBD1; J gene: TRBJ2-1; clone size: -; CDR3 DNA: TGTGCCAGCAGGTACCGGACAGGGAAATACAATGAGCAGTTCTTC; CDR3 protein: CASRYRTGKYNEQFF
V gene: TRBV21-1; D gene: -; J gene: TRBJ2-5; clone size: -; CDR3 DNA: TGTGCCAGCAGCAACCCTAAACGCGGGGGGAGGCAAGAGACCCAGTACTTC; CDR3 protein: CASSNPKRGGRQETQYF
V gene: TRBV11-2; D gene: TRBD2; J gene: TRBJ2-1; clone size: -; CDR3 DNA: TGTGCCAGCAGCTCGCCTAGCGGGGGGGCTAACTACAATGAGCAGTTCTTC; CDR3 protein: CASSSPSGGANYNEQFF
V gene: TRBV2; D gene: TRBD1; J gene: TRBJ1-1; clone size: -; CDR3 DNA: TGTGCCAGCAGCGGGACAGGGTGGGGCACTGAAGCTTTCTTT; CDR3 protein: CASSGTGWGTEAFF
V gene: TRBV29-1; D gene: TRBD2; J gene: TRBJ2-3; clone size: -; CDR3 DNA: TGCAGCGTTGGGGTACTAGCGGGAGGGCCCGATACGCAGTATTTT; CDR3 protein: CSVGVLAGGPDTQYF
V gene: TRBV5-1; D gene: TRBD2; J gene: TRBJ2-1; clone size: -; CDR3 DNA: TGCGCCAGCAGCCCACTCTCCGGGACTAAAGGGATTTCCTCCTACAATGAGCAGTTCTTC; CDR3 protein: CASSPLSGTKGISSYNEQFF
V gene: TRBV19; D gene: TRBD1; J gene: TRBJ2-3; clone size: -; CDR3 DNA: TGTGCCAGTAGGACAGGGGCGGATACGCAGTATTTT; CDR3 protein: CASRTGADTQYF
V gene: TRBV5-1; D gene: -; J gene: TRBJ2-6; clone size: -; CDR3 DNA: TGCGCCAGCAGCTCTCAAGGACAGCTAAACTCTGGGGCCAACGTCCTGACTTTC; CDR3 protein: CASSSQGQLNSGANVLTF
V gene: TRBV27; D gene: -; J gene: TRBJ2-5; clone size: -; CDR3 DNA: TGTGCCAGCAGTAGGGGGTCGGAAGAGACCCAGTACTTC; CDR3 protein: CASSRGSEETQYF
V gene: TRBV5-1; D gene: -; J gene: TRBJ2-1; clone size: -; CDR3 DNA: TGCGCCAGCAGCTTGGCAGTCCGGGAACGGGATGAGCAGTTCTTC; CDR3 protein: CASSLAVRERDEQFF